Presented here are 8 T cell receptor beta chains from one specimen sequenced in a study of blood T cell repertoires in COVID-19. Sequencing was performed with immunoSEQ multiplex PCR; in TCRdb, only in-frame clones are kept and a portion is missing. The repertoire has hundreds of thousands of clones, 81% of them found once; the top ten carry 7.5%. The specimen sequenced was peripheral blood. These receptors originate from a woman of 80 years or more with COVID-19, enrolled during active disease.

This chain joins TRBV7-9 and TRBJ1-2; perhaps TRBD1 as D (5 bases). V was clipped by 5 bases and J by 5 bases, with 18 bases between them. Germline V gene sequence: CDR1 SEHNR, CDR2 FQNEAQ (reference sequence). The CDR3 totals 15 residues. As DNA, the CDR3 is TGTGCCAGCAGCCACACGGGGGAAAGGGAATATGGCTACACCTTC. It specifies CASSHTGEREYGYTF.

This chain connects TRBV9 to TRBJ1-3, with D perhaps TRBD1 (5 bases). Trimming stripped 3 bases from V and 4 bases from J, with 17 bases between. This CDR3 contains 16 residues. Germline assignment: CDR1 SGDLS and CDR2 YYNGEE. CDR3 loop: CASSAKTGTLGNTIYF. CDR3 nucleotide sequence: TGTGCCAGCAGCGCTAAGACCGGGACTCTCGGAAACACCATATATTTT.

The chain recombines TRBV6-5 with TRBJ1-1; D is ambiguous. This CDR3 region has 14 residues. From germline, CDR1 is MNHEY and CDR2 SVGAGI. The V end was cut by 0 bases, the J end by 0 bases, with 5 bases between. DNA for the CDR3: TGTGCCAGCAGTTACTCGAACTTGAACACTGAAGCTTTCTTT. Residues: CASSYSNLNTEAFF.

The chain has TRBV5-6 and TRBJ1-3; possible D gene TRBD1, 5 bases. The V end lost 3 bases, the J end lost 1 base, and 8 bases lay between the germline ends. This CDR3 is 14 amino acids long. Germline V gene lookup returns CDR1 SGHDT and CDR2 YYEEEE. The CDR3 nucleotides read TGTGCCAGCAGCTCGACAGTATCTGGAAACACCATATATTTT. This codes for CASSSTVSGNTIYF.

This clone has more than one count but fewer than ten. The rearrangement uses TRBV6-2 or TRBV6-3 and TRBJ2-1; D is unresolved. The CDR3 has 13 amino acids. Deletions cut 3 bases from V and 16 bases from J, with 19 bases between. In germline, CDR1 is MNHEY, CDR2 SVGEGT. The CDR3 DNA follows: TGTGCCAGCAGTTATTTCAGGCAGGCCAGCCACTTCTTC. This codes for CASSYFRQASHFF.

The chain is built from TRBV7-2 and TRBJ2-7; 9 bases agree with TRBD1. Germline-derived CDR1 and CDR2 are SGHTA and FQGNSA. The junction had 4 bases not matched to a gene; V was cut back by 5 bases and J by 5 bases. The CDR3 is 13 residues long. The CDR3 protein is CASSRDRVNEQYF. For the CDR3, the DNA is TGTGCCAGCAGCCGGGACAGGGTTAACGAGCAGTACTTC.

The CDR3 protein is CASSRQGAGTGELFF. CDR3 nucleotide sequence: TGTGCCAGCAGCCGACAGGGGGCGGGCACCGGGGAGCTGTTTTTT. The gene calls are TRBV6-6 and TRBJ2-2, with 10 bases fitting TRBD1. After removal of 6 bases from V and 4 bases from J, the junction contained 5 bases not matched to a gene. CDR1 is MNHNY, CDR2 SVGAGI, per germline (reference sequence). This CDR3 has 15 residues.

V and J are TRBV6-5 and TRBJ2-7, with D tentatively TRBD1 (6 bases). Germline-derived CDR1 and CDR2 are MNHEY and SVGAGI. Trimming left V 6 bases short and J 5 bases short, with 14 bases between. The CDR3 loop spans 13 amino acids. The CDR3 nucleotides are TGTGCCAGCAGCCGGCAGGGGTTCCACGAGCAGTACTTC. Its translation is CASSRQGFHEQYF.